This TCR beta chain was sequenced for a study of metastatic and nonmetastatic thyroid tumors. Whole-study context: Where malignant and benign thyroid patients were concerned, repertoires were compared across blood and tumor or nodule tissue. Broader study findings: It was reportedly found that TCR beta diversity was significantly higher in malignant thyroid tumors than in benign nodules, a difference seen in both blood and tumor samples.

In the original processing: Built for papillary thyroid cancer, a distant-metastasis classifier drew on CDR3 differences across clinicopathological groups. TCRdb re-called clones via MiXCR from the PCR reads. These V and J calls derive from TCRdb rather than the authors' analysis. The table lists fewer than 20,000 clones, 3.5% to 4.5% of them singletons. All patients were treatment-naive before thyroid surgery. V lost 1 base, J lost 4 bases, and 17 bases lay in between. Germline V gives CDR1 MGHRA, CDR2 YSYEKL. The CDR3 consists of 17 residues. In the case of this clone: The antigen is not known.

The V and J genes are TRBV4-1 and TRBJ2-1; possible D gene TRBD2, 6 bases. Sequencing was done on a sample of tumor tissue. This receptor was obtained from a female donor with papillary thyroid cancer or a benign thyroid nodule (not recorded which). Some clones in this sample may be carry-over from other donors' samples. In nucleotides, the CDR3 is TGCGCCAGCAGCCAAGGCGACGGGAAAGGAGGGTACAATGAGCAGTTCTTC. This gives the protein CASSQGDGKGGYNEQFF.